This T cell receptor (beta chain) was observed in a study of human T cells and chemical hapten exposure. The CDR3 loop spans 16 amino acids. V lost 4 bases and J lost 0; bases outside the gene matches: 7. Germline loops: CDR1 ENHRY, CDR2 SYGVKD. In TCRdb, the RACE reads were re-called with MiXCR into one record per CDR3 protein. Of a few hundred thousand distinct CDR3 sequences listed, approximately 5% are singletons. The time point here: patch test 1, 2 weeks after DPC sensitization. The treatment denotes: therapeutic diphenylcyclopropenone sensitization with weekly scalp DPC. This clonotype appeared a few times.

The sequencing used whole blood, collected in connection with sensitization to the hapten diphenylcyclopropenone (DPC). The sequence came from a woman aged 50 to 60 with alopecia areata. Some clones in this sample may be carry-over from other donors' samples. The chain couples TRBV10-3 to TRBJ2-3; 7 nucleotides line up with TRBD1. DNA of the CDR3: TGTGCCATCAGTGCCCGGACAGGCTCTAGCACAGATACGCAGTATTTT. Its translation: CAISARTGSSTDTQYF.